These 27 T cell receptor beta chains came from one sample sequenced in a study of spatial heterogeneity in lung cancer. In TCRdb, the 5' RACE reads were re-called with MiXCR into one record per CDR3 protein. Here the sample spans about 10,000 distinct CDR3 sequences, roughly 3.7% being singletons. Time point specified: sample taken at primary tumor resection. Frozen PBMC, nontumor lung or tumor provided whole RNA, which was sequenced unsorted. The sequencing used normal lung tissue next to the tumor, collected at surgery. The source of these receptors is a male donor with early-stage non-small cell lung cancer.

This clonotype was picked up many times. This beta chain is an unintended read in a library built for alpha chains; its size means little. The chain employs TRBV29-1 and TRBJ2-1, with 8 positions matching TRBD2. In germline, CDR1 is SQVTM, CDR2 ANQGSEA. This CDR3 contains 14 residues. Losses at the gene ends were 4 bases for V and 3 bases for J; bases not matched to a gene: 5. The CDR3 region is CSVGAGEYYNEQFF. CDR3 nucleotides: TGCAGCGTTGGAGCGGGAGAATACTACAATGAGCAGTTCTTC.

Many counts were recorded for this clonotype. Within a library made for alpha chains, this beta chain is off target, and its count is uninformative. This chain joins TRBV20-1 and TRBJ2-7; 13 nucleotides match TRBD2. This CDR3 has 17 amino acids. Germline CDR1 and CDR2: DFQATT and SNEGSKA (reference sequence). J lost 2 bases, V lost 2 bases, and 9 bases had no gene match. CDR3 nucleotides: TGCAGTGCTAGAAACCCGCGGACTAGCGGGAGCCCCTACGAGCAGTACTTC. Its protein is CSARNPRTSGSPYEQYF.

This clonotype was detected many times. With the library built for alpha chains, this beta chain is off target and its frequency is not meaningful. The chain combines TRBV5-1 with TRBJ2-1; weak D call: TRBD2 (6 bases). CDR1 and CDR2 (germline): SGHRS, YFSETQ. The CDR3 runs to 14 residues. V was shortened by 2 bases and J by 10 bases, with 16 bases between the two germline ends. The DNA of the CDR3 is TGCGCCAGCAGCTTAAAAGGGCGGGATGACGAGCAGTTCTTC. Translating it yields CASSLKGRDDEQFF.

By sample fraction, this clonotype is medium-sized. A junction end diverges from the germline sequence, so it may reflect a read error. This beta chain was picked up by a library intended for alpha chains and is off target, so its count carries little meaning. The CDR3 coding sequence is TGTGCTAGCAGCCCCTCCTCCCCAAAGGGAACAGATACGCAGTATTTT. It yields the protein CASSPSSPKGTDTQYF. The J gene is TRBJ2-3, the V gene TRBV7-7; D gene uncertain. The CDR3 runs 16 residues. Germline loops: CDR1 SSHAT, CDR2 FNYEAQ (reference sequence).

This clonotype was seen many times. This beta chain is an off-target read within a library intended for alpha chains, so its frequency means little. V usage is TRBV5-1 and J usage is TRBJ2-1; D might be TRBD1 or TRBD2, each matching 5 bases. The germline gives CDR1 SGHRS, CDR2 YFSETQ. This CDR3 contains 14 residues. V lost 0 bases and J lost 7, with 11 bases in between. This CDR3 reads CASSLGDQRNEQFF. The CDR3 DNA reads as TGCGCCAGCAGCTTGGGGGACCAGAGGAATGAGCAGTTCTTC.

This clonotype was seen at least ten times. This beta chain came through as a stray read in a library set up for alpha chains, and its size says little. This rearrangement joins TRBV7-9 to TRBJ2-2, with D uncertain. Germline V gene lookup returns CDR1 SEHNR and CDR2 FQNEAQ (reference sequence). The CDR3 extends over 14 amino acids. Deletions cut 3 bases from V and 6 bases from J, with 11 bases between. The CDR3 DNA follows: TGTGCCAGCAGCTTTGGTTCGAGCGCCGGGGAGCTGTTTTTT. Protein: CASSFGSSAGELFF.

This clonotype was seen many times. This beta chain came through as a stray read in a library set up for alpha chains, and its size says little. This rearrangement joins TRBV29-1 to TRBJ2-3; 7 nucleotides agree with TRBD1. J lost 3 bases, V lost 4 bases, and 7 bases had no gene match. Germline V gives CDR1 SQVTM, CDR2 ANQGSEA. This CDR3 is 14 amino acids long. The CDR3, as DNA: TGCAGCGTTGGGGTCCCAGGGGGAACAGATACGCAGTATTTT. Translation: CSVGVPGGTDTQYF.

This clonotype appeared many times. Since it is a stray read in a library aimed at alpha chains, this beta chain has a size that is not meaningful. This chain joins TRBV7-2 and TRBJ2-1; 11 bases line up with TRBD2. The germline gives CDR1 SGHTA, CDR2 FQGNSA. This CDR3 comprises 16 residues. V lost 6 bases to trimming and J lost 0 bases; unmatched junction nucleotides: 4. The CDR3 coding sequence is TGTGCCAGCAGACGACTAGCGGGGAGCTCCTACAATGAGCAGTTCTTC. Amino acids: CASRRLAGSSYNEQFF. The full variable domain, with the rest looked up from reference TRBV7-2 and TRBJ2-1, is GAGVSQSPSNKVTEKGKDVELRCDPISGHTALYWYRQSLGQGLEFLIYFQGNSAPDKSGLPSDRFSAERTGGSVSTLTIQRTQQEDSAVYLCASRRLAGSSYNEQFFGPGTRLTVL.

This clonotype was detected many times. Because this beta chain is a stray read in a library intended to capture alpha chains, its abundance should not be given much weight. J is TRBJ2-3 and V is TRBV20-1, with TRBD2 as a possible D gene (6 bases). Germline V gene sequence: CDR1 DFQATT, CDR2 SNEGSKA (reference sequence). The CDR3 spans 14 residues. The V gene lost 7 bases and the J gene lost 2 bases, with 16 bases spanning the gap. The DNA of the CDR3 is TGCAGTGTTCTATCTAGCGACTCCACAGATACGCAGTATTTT. This gives the protein CSVLSSDSTDTQYF.

This clonotype was detected many times. This beta chain was picked up by a library intended for alpha chains and is off target, so its count carries little meaning. This rearrangement joins TRBV5-5 to TRBJ1-1; D is unresolved. The CDR3 sequence is 12 residues long. CDR1 and CDR2 from the germline V gene are SGHKS and YYEKEE (reference sequence). V lost 4 bases and J 1 base, leaving 5 bases between the germline ends. CDR3 protein: CASSAGNTEAFF. In nucleotides, the CDR3 is TGTGCCAGCAGCGCAGGGAACACTGAAGCTTTCTTT.

This clonotype has a count of ten or more. Within a library made for alpha chains, this beta chain is off target, and its count is uninformative. The chain couples TRBV29-1 to TRBJ1-1, with a tentative D call TRBD1 (6 bases). The V end was cut by 8 bases, the J end by 0 bases, with 13 bases between. In germline, CDR1 is SQVTM, CDR2 ANQGSEA. This CDR3 spans 13 amino acids. This CDR3 reads CSISGQLNTEAFF. CDR3 DNA: TGCAGCATAAGCGGACAGTTGAACACTGAAGCTTTCTTT.

This clonotype was recorded at least ten times. This beta chain is off target for a library built for alpha chains, so its abundance means little. This rearrangement joins TRBV12-3 or TRBV12-4 to TRBJ2-1; D gene unclear. V lost 5 bases and J 7 bases, leaving 18 bases between the germline ends. This CDR3 comprises 15 residues. CDR3: CASSPTGGWGNEQFF. The CDR3 DNA is TGTGCCAGCAGTCCGACGGGCGGCTGGGGAAATGAGCAGTTCTTC.

This clonotype was seen repeatedly, ten times or more. This beta chain is an unintended read in a library built for alpha chains; its size means little. CDR3 amino acids: CSVEGTGGSSYNEQFF. For the CDR3, the DNA is TGCAGCGTTGAAGGGACAGGGGGCTCGTCCTACAATGAGCAGTTCTTC. The chain couples TRBV29-1 to TRBJ2-1, with 11 nucleotides matching TRBD1. The CDR3 has 16 residues. The V gene end was trimmed by 1 base and the J gene end by 1 base; junction bases not matched to a gene: 3. The germline V gene has CDR1 SQVTM and CDR2 ANQGSEA.

Ten or more counts support this clonotype. A library prepared for alpha chains yielded this beta chain as an off-target read; its size is of little meaning. The genes are TRBV20-1 and TRBJ2-7; D is perhaps TRBD1 or TRBD2 (6 bases each). CDR3 length: 15 amino acids. Germline V gene lookup returns CDR1 DFQATT and CDR2 SNEGSKA (reference sequence). Trimming shortened V by 0 bases and J by 5 bases, and 17 bases separated the two germline ends. The CDR3: CSARDMGGAQDEQYF. The CDR3 DNA sequence: TGCAGTGCTAGAGATATGGGGGGCGCCCAAGACGAGCAGTACTTC.

This clonotype was observed many times. In a library made to pick up alpha chains, this beta chain is a stray read with a size that means little. The chain joins TRBV11-2 to TRBJ1-1; D is perhaps TRBD1 (5 bases). CDR3 length: 15 amino acids. Germline V gene sequence: CDR1 SGHAT, CDR2 FQNNGV. The V gene lost 2 bases and the J gene lost 0 bases, with 10 bases spanning the gap. This CDR3 reads CASSLSGGMNTEAFF. The DNA for the CDR3 is TGTGCCAGCAGCTTATCCGGGGGAATGAACACTGAAGCTTTCTTT.

This clonotype has at least ten counts. This beta chain slipped into a library made for alpha chains as a stray read, so its size is not meaningful. The chain employs TRBV7-2 and TRBJ2-4; maybe TRBD1 (5 bases). V was clipped by 5 bases and J by 2 bases, with 10 bases between them. This CDR3 is 14 amino acids long. Per germline, CDR1 SGHTA and CDR2 FQGNSA. The CDR3 here is CASSPGFSKNIQYF. The CDR3 region has the DNA TGTGCCAGCAGCCCAGGGTTTTCCAAAAACATTCAGTACTTC.

This clonotype is medium-sized by share. A read error may produce the germline difference seen at one junction end. Within a library made for alpha chains, this beta chain is off target, and its count is uninformative. The chain joins TRBV7-7 to TRBJ2-2; 9 bases fit TRBD1. The CDR3 totals 19 residues. Per the germline V gene, CDR1 is SSHAT and CDR2 is FNYEAQ (reference sequence). The CDR3 is CASSPLSPPGQGNTGELFF. The CDR3 nucleotides read TGTGCTAGCAGCCCGTTATCTCCACCGGGACAGGGGAACACCGGGGAGCTGTTTTTT.

By frequency in the sample, this clonotype is medium-sized. A library prepared for alpha chains yielded this beta chain as an off-target read; its size is of little meaning. This chain uses TRBV6-5 with TRBJ2-5; D gene unclear. Germline V lookup: CDR1 MNHEY, CDR2 SVGAGI. With 2 bases removed from V and 5 bases from J, the gap between germline ends came to 3 bases. The length of the CDR3 is 11 residues. The chain's CDR3 is CASSYRETQYF. In DNA, the CDR3 is TGTGCCAGCAGTTACCGGGAGACCCAGTACTTC.

This clonotype was observed many times. This beta chain came through as a stray read in a library set up for alpha chains, and its size says little. This chain uses TRBV12-3 or TRBV12-4 with TRBJ2-2; TRBD2 matches 8 bases. V was pared by 1 base and J by 7 bases, with 5 bases of the junction left unmatched. The CDR3 totals 15 residues. The CDR3 DNA sequence: TGTGCCAGCAGTTTAGAGGCGGGAGGATTCGGGGAGCTGTTTTTT. As protein: CASSLEAGGFGELFF.

This clonotype was seen many times. This beta chain is a stray sequence in a library constructed for alpha chains; its clone size is not meaningful. J is TRBJ1-1 and V is TRBV7-9; D is undetermined. Trimming stripped 1 base from V and 4 bases from J, with 10 bases between. The CDR3 spans 14 residues. CDR1 is SEHNR and CDR2 is FQNEAQ in the germline V gene (reference sequence). The CDR3 DNA is TGTGCCAGCAGCTTAGTCGGGGTGTCCACTGAAGCTTTCTTT. This sequence encodes CASSLVGVSTEAFF.

This clonotype was picked up many times. With the library built for alpha chains, this beta chain is off target and its frequency is not meaningful. CDR3 in amino acids: CASSEGRGNYGYTF. The CDR3 bases are TGTGCCAGCAGTGAAGGGCGGGGCAACTATGGCTACACCTTC. The rearrangement links TRBV6-1 to TRBJ1-2; tentatively, D is TRBD1 (5 bases). Germline-derived CDR1 and CDR2 are MNHNS and SASEGT. The CDR3 is 14 residues long. Trimming cost V 1 base and J 2 bases, with 8 bases left between them.

The sample holds many counts of this clonotype. For a library built for alpha chains, this beta chain is a stray read; little rests on its size. The chain joins TRBV27 to TRBJ2-7; D is unclear. Germline assignment: CDR1 MNHEY and CDR2 SMNVEV (reference sequence). The CDR3 is 12 amino acids. The V end lost 4 bases, the J end lost 4 bases, and 8 bases lay between the germline ends. CDR3 sequence reads: CASSSSFYEQYF. For the CDR3, the DNA is TGTGCCAGCAGTTCCTCCTTTTACGAGCAGTACTTC.

This clonotype has a count of ten or more. Since the library was made to target alpha chains, this beta chain is a stray read and its abundance is not meaningful. The V and J genes are TRBV6-1 and TRBJ1-6; D gene unclear. This CDR3 has 14 residues. With 2 bases removed from V and 10 bases from J, the gap between germline ends came to 12 bases. From germline, CDR1 is MNHNS and CDR2 SASEGT. CDR3: CASSEMSSGSPLHF. For the CDR3, the DNA is TGTGCCAGCAGTGAAATGAGCTCGGGGTCACCCCTCCACTTT.

This clonotype has a handful of counts. Since it is a stray read in a library aimed at alpha chains, this beta chain has a size that is not meaningful. The rearrangement links TRBV20-1 to TRBJ2-3, with 11 bases aligning to TRBD2. J gave up 1 base and V 3 bases, and 15 bases lay outside the gene matches. Germline V gene data show CDR1 as DFQATT and CDR2 as SNEGSKA (reference sequence). The CDR3 spans 19 residues. CDR3 in amino acids: CSASNRASGRRGGTDTQYF. The CDR3 DNA is TGCAGTGCTAGTAATCGGGCTAGCGGGAGGCGCGGGGGCACAGATACGCAGTATTTT.

This clonotype was picked up a small number of times. This beta chain came through as a stray read in a library set up for alpha chains, and its size says little. The chain employs TRBV11-2 and TRBJ2-5; D is uncertain. The CDR3 has 15 residues. V lost 5 bases and J 2 bases, leaving 15 bases between the germline ends. Germline V gene lookup returns CDR1 SGHAT and CDR2 FQNNGV. The CDR3 loop is CASSIYSGPQETQYF. The CDR3 nucleotides read TGTGCCAGCAGCATATATTCCGGGCCACAAGAGACCCAGTACTTC.

This clonotype came up many times. The library was built for alpha chains, so this beta chain is an off-target read and its size means little. In DNA form, the CDR3 reads TGTGCCAGCAGTTACTGGGTAGGCGGCAATCAGCCCCAGCATTTT. Translation gives CASSYWVGGNQPQHF. This chain links TRBV6-2 or TRBV6-3 with TRBJ1-5; D is uncertain. This CDR3 region has 15 residues. CDR1 is MNHEY, CDR2 SVGEGT, per germline. Trimming shortened V by 1 base and J by 2 bases, and 9 bases separated the two germline ends.

This clonotype occurred many times. Because this beta chain is a stray read in a library intended to capture alpha chains, its abundance should not be given much weight. This rearrangement joins TRBV19 to TRBJ2-1; 8 positions agree with TRBD2. CDR1 and CDR2 (germline): LNHDA, SQIVND (reference sequence). The CDR3 extends over 15 amino acids. Trimming at V came to 1 base and at J to 5 bases, leaving 4 bases not matched to a gene. CDR3 bases: TGTGCCAGTAGTATAGCGGGAGGGTACGACAATGAGCAGTTCTTC. Its translation: CASSIAGGYDNEQFF.